Included here is one T cell receptor beta chain sequence, with context. Germline CDR1 reads MDHEN; CDR2 reads SYDVKM. This CDR3 is 13 amino acids long. Trimming removed 7 bases from V and 5 bases from J, with 14 bases in between. The PCR made use of 60 Vbeta and 13 Jbeta primers. The table came from immunoSEQ multiplex PCR; TCRdb's copy has only in-frame clones and leaves some out. The table shows fewer than 250,000 clones, with 83% occurring only once. This entry is derived from a study of cytomegalovirus exposure and HLA in healthy donors. This TCR was recovered from a girl aged 5 to 17 in good health and CMV-seronegative. Sequencing input: PBMCs. The V call is TRBV28, the J call TRBJ1-2, with TRBD1 as a possible D gene (5 bases). This CDR3 reads CASNIYRGYGYTF. CDR3 nucleotide sequence: TGTGCCAGCAACATTTACCGGGGGTATGGCTACACCTTC.